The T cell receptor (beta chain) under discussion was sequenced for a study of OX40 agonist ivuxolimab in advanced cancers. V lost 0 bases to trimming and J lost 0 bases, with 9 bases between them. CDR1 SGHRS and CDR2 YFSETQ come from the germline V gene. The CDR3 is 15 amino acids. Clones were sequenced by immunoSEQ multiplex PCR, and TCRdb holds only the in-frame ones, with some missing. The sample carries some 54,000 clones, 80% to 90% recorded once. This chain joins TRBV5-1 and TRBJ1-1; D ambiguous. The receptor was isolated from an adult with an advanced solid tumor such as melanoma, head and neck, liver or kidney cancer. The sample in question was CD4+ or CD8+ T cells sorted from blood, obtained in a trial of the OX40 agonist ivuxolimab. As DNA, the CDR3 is TGCGCCAGCAGCTTGGGCAGGCGCCTGAACACTGAAGCTTTCTTT. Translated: CASSLGRRLNTEAFF.